Following are 25 T cell receptor beta chains from one sample sequenced in a study of Graves' ophthalmopathy and Graves' hyperthyroidism. Using RNA transcripts, the TCR beta CDR3 regions were amplified. After a first-round RT-PCR with HTBI primers, a second-round multiplex PCR was run. One entry per CDR3 protein, called by TCRdb with MiXCR from the multiplex PCR reads. The table includes around 1,200,000 distinct CDR3 sequences, less than 45% detected once. Specimen: peripheral blood or thyroid tissue (not recorded which). The receptors were sampled from an adult man with Graves' hyperthyroidism.

Ten or more counts support this clonotype. The V call is TRBV29-1, the J call TRBJ2-5, with 7 bases fitting TRBD2. The V and J ends lost 3 bases and 1 base, in that order; junction bases with no gene match: 5. CDR3 size: 14 residues. Germline CDR1 SQVTM, CDR2 ANQGSEA. CDR3 amino acids: CSVERGGAQETQYF. The CDR3 bases are TGCAGCGTTGAGAGGGGAGGGGCCCAAGAGACCCAGTACTTC.

The chain recombines TRBV7-9 with TRBJ2-7, with D perhaps matching TRBD1 (6 bases). In germline, CDR1 is SEHNR, CDR2 FQNEAQ (reference sequence). The CDR3 length is 14 residues. V was pared by 3 bases and J by 5 bases, with 14 bases between. Here the CDR3 reads CASSFGTSVDEQYF. The CDR3, as DNA: TGTGCCAGCAGCTTCGGGACATCGGTGGACGAGCAGTACTTC.

This clonotype was found many times. The chain uses TRBV20-1 and TRBJ2-7; D possibly corresponds to TRBD2 (6 bases). The germline V gene encodes CDR1 DFQATT and CDR2 SNEGSKA (reference sequence). The CDR3 is 11 amino acids. V dropped 3 bases and J dropped 5 bases, with 8 bases sitting between them. The CDR3 loop reads CSASRGNEQYF. Written as DNA, the CDR3 is TGCAGTGCTAGTCGGGGGAACGAGCAGTACTTC.

This clonotype was observed at least ten times. The chain combines TRBV9 with TRBJ1-1; weak D call: TRBD1 (6 bases). Germline CDR1 is SGDLS and CDR2 is YYNGEE. Between the trimmed V and J ends, which lost 4 bases and 2 bases, there was a span of 15 bases. The CDR3 spans 15 residues. The CDR3 bases are TGTGCCAGCAGCAGGGGGGGAGGGGGAAACACTGAAGCTTTCTTT. Its translation: CASSRGGGGNTEAFF.

This clonotype has ten or more counts. CDR3: CASSRDRGVGETQYF. CDR3 sequence (DNA): TGTGCCAGCAGCAGGGACAGGGGAGTTGGAGAGACCCAGTACTTC. The genes are TRBV11-2 and TRBJ2-5; 10 nucleotides align to TRBD1. The germline V gene encodes CDR1 SGHAT and CDR2 FQNNGV. J lost 4 bases, V lost 5 bases, and 7 bases had no gene match. The CDR3 has 15 amino acids. The full variable domain, its missing parts supplied by reference TRBV11-2 and TRBJ2-5, is EAGVAQSPRYKIIEKRQSVAFWCNPISGHATLYWYQQILGQGPKLLIQFQNNGVVDDSQLPKDRFSAERLKGVDSTLKIQPAKLEDSAVYLCASSRDRGVGETQYFGPGTRLLVL.

About this clonotype itself: A read error may explain this, as a much larger clone is one base away. The gene calls are TRBV14 and TRBJ2-2; no clear D. The germline V gene has CDR1 SGHDN and CDR2 FVKESK. The length of the CDR3 is 12 residues. The ends were cut back, 3 bases at V and 6 bases at J, with 5 bases in the middle. This chain's CDR3 is CASSHWAGELFF. The DNA of the CDR3 is TGTGCCAGCAGCCACTGGGCCGGGGAGCTGTTTTTT. The full variable domain, completed using reference TRBV14 and TRBJ2-2, is EAGVTQFPSHSVIEKGQTVTLRCDPISGHDNLYWYRRVMGKEIKFLLHFVKESKQDESGMPNNRFLAERTGGTYSTLKVQPAELEDSGVYFCASSHWAGELFFGEGSRLTVL.

This clonotype showed up just a few times. The chain recombines TRBV7-9 with TRBJ1-1; D gene ambiguous. V was clipped by 7 bases and J by 5 bases, with 11 bases between them. This CDR3 is built from 12 residues. CDR1 and CDR2 (germline): SEHNR, FQNEAQ (reference sequence). CDR3 sequence reads: CASTFRRTEAFF. Here the CDR3 DNA reads TGTGCCAGCACTTTCCGGCGGACTGAAGCTTTCTTT.

In its sample, this clonotype was seen many times. V is TRBV7-9 and J is TRBJ2-2; D is perhaps TRBD1 or TRBD2 (5 bases each). Trimming stripped 5 bases from V and 4 bases from J, with 11 bases between. The CDR3 loop spans 14 amino acids. Germline V gene sequence: CDR1 SEHNR, CDR2 FQNEAQ (reference sequence). Written as DNA, the CDR3 is TGTGCCAGCAGCCTGTTCGGGGCCACCGGGGAGCTGTTTTTT. It translates to CASSLFGATGELFF.

The J gene is TRBJ2-7, the V gene TRBV12-3 or TRBV12-4; the D call may be TRBD1 or TRBD2 (6 bases each). The CDR3 contains 13 residues. With 6 bases removed from V and 2 bases from J, the gap between germline ends came to 11 bases. This CDR3 is CASRWGDTYEQYF. The CDR3 coding sequence is TGTGCCAGCAGATGGGGGGACACCTACGAGCAGTACTTC.

The V and J genes are TRBV7-8 and TRBJ2-7; perhaps D is TRBD1 or TRBD2 (5 bases each). Looked up from germline, CDR1 is SGHVS and CDR2 is FQNEAQ. Trimming left V 8 bases short and J 3 bases short, with 14 bases between. This CDR3 is 13 amino acids long. The CDR3 DNA follows: TGTGCCAGCGTAAGGGACGGTCTCTACGAGCAGTACTTC. It specifies CASVRDGLYEQYF.

This clonotype was recorded at least ten times. The rearrangement links TRBV20-1 to TRBJ2-5, with 9 positions matching TRBD1. CDR1 and CDR2 (germline): DFQATT, SNEGSKA (reference sequence). The junction had 7 bases not matched to a gene; V was cut back by 6 bases and J by 5 bases. This CDR3 has 13 residues. CDR3 protein: CSARDREWETQYF. The CDR3 coding sequence is TGCAGTGCCCGGGACAGGGAATGGGAGACCCAGTACTTC.

This clonotype has ten or more counts. The J gene is TRBJ1-1, the V gene TRBV5-1; D remains ambiguous. Between the trimmed V and J ends, which lost 5 bases and 4 bases, there was a span of 12 bases. The CDR3 is 13 residues long. Germline lookup yields CDR1 SGHRS and CDR2 YFSETQ. The CDR3 DNA reads TGCGCCAGCAGACTAGGATTGGGCACTGAAGCTTTCTTT. This gives the protein CASRLGLGTEAFF.

This clonotype was found a few times. V usage is TRBV5-1 and J usage is TRBJ2-7; D unclear. The CDR3 spans 14 residues. Germline V CDR1 and CDR2: SGHRS, YFSETQ. The V end was cut by 1 base, the J end by 3 bases, with 11 bases between. The chain's CDR3 is CASSLTSVHYEQYF. The CDR3 coding sequence is TGCGCCAGCAGCTTGACTTCAGTTCACTACGAGCAGTACTTC.

The gene calls are TRBV5-6 and TRBJ1-6; 9 bases fit TRBD1. With V trimmed by 6 bases and J by 13 bases, 14 bases remained unmatched. Germline CDR1 reads SGHDT; CDR2 reads YYEEEE. This CDR3 has 15 residues. CDR3 coding DNA: TGTGCCAGCACCCCGGGGACAGGGTACAGTCAGCCCCTCCACTTT. Its translation is CASTPGTGYSQPLHF.

In its sample, this clonotype was seen many times. The CDR3 region is CATSIQGTNQPQHF. CDR3 nucleotide sequence: TGTGCCACCAGTATACAGGGAACCAATCAGCCCCAGCATTTT. The chain has TRBV24-1 and TRBJ1-5; possibly TRBD1 for D (6 bases). V gave up 6 bases and J gave up 3 bases, with 11 bases separating them. Germline loops: CDR1 KGHDR, CDR2 SFDVKD. This CDR3 region has 14 residues.

This clonotype was recorded at least ten times. The J gene is TRBJ1-5, the V gene TRBV19; the match to TRBD1 covers 11 bases. CDR1 is LNHDA and CDR2 is SQIVND in the germline V gene (reference sequence). Trimming took 5 bases from V and 10 from J; bases not matched to a gene: 10. The CDR3 spans 15 residues. The CDR3 sequence is CASSPCRTGGCPQHF. DNA for the CDR3: TGTGCCAGTAGTCCCTGTCGGACAGGGGGCTGTCCCCAGCATTTT. Complete variable domain (other parts from reference TRBV19 and TRBJ1-5): DGGITQSPKYLFRKEGQNVTLSCEQNLNHDAMYWYRQDPGQGLRLIYYSQIVNDFQKGDIAEGYSVSREKKESFPLTVTSAQKNPTAFYLCASSPCRTGGCPQHFGDGTRLSIL.

A single count supports this clonotype. This chain uses TRBV12-5 with TRBJ1-6, with D possibly TRBD1 on 5 matching bases. Germline CDR1 is LGHNT and CDR2 is FRNRAP. Deletions cut 6 bases from V and 8 bases from J, with 23 bases between. The CDR3 totals 17 residues. The CDR3 sequence is CASGPDSEGAEHSPLHF. The CDR3 DNA sequence: TGTGCTAGTGGCCCCGACAGTGAAGGAGCAGAGCATTCACCCCTCCACTTT.

This clonotype was seen repeatedly, ten times or more. The chain joins TRBV7-8 to TRBJ1-5; no reliable D call. V dropped 4 bases and J dropped 7 bases, with 17 bases sitting between them. Germline V CDR1 and CDR2: SGHVS, FQNEAQ. The CDR3 covers 15 residues. The CDR3 protein is CASSSDGPSPQPQHF. In DNA form, the CDR3 reads TGTGCCAGCAGCTCGGACGGCCCAAGCCCGCAGCCCCAGCATTTT.

On this clonotype: Given a much more abundant clone one base away, this may be a read error. In DNA form, the CDR3 reads TGTGCCAGTAGGAGGGGACAGACCGGGGAGCTGTTTTTT. Residues: CASRRGQTGELFF. The V call is TRBV19, the J call TRBJ2-2, with 7 positions matching TRBD1. The length of the CDR3 is 13 residues. The germline V gene encodes CDR1 LNHDA and CDR2 SQIVND (reference sequence). V dropped 6 bases and J dropped 5; count of bases not matched to a gene: 3.

Here the CDR3 DNA reads TGCAGCGTTGAAGAGCCAGGGGGCGGGGAGACCCAGTACTTC. Protein: CSVEEPGGGETQYF. The J gene is TRBJ2-5, the V gene TRBV29-1, with 8 bases fitting TRBD1. The CDR3 is made up of 14 amino acids. Germline trimming cut 0 bases from V and 5 bases from J; bases unmatched to any gene: 5. Germline assignment: CDR1 SQVTM and CDR2 ANQGSEA.

This clonotype was recorded many times. This chain connects TRBV29-1 to TRBJ2-7; possibly TRBD1 or TRBD2 for D (5 bases each). Trimming pared 2 bases from V and 0 bases from J, leaving 11 bases between. The length of the CDR3 is 14 residues. Germline CDR1 SQVTM, CDR2 ANQGSEA. In nucleotides, the CDR3 is TGCAGCGTTGAACACGGGGCCGGCTCCTACGAGCAGTACTTC. It translates to CSVEHGAGSYEQYF.

Comment on this clonotype: A junction boundary mismatches the germline segment, possibly from a read error. The V call is TRBV10-3, the J call TRBJ2-5, with TRBD2 matching over 13 bases. Germline assignment: CDR1 ENHRY and CDR2 SYGVKD. This CDR3 has 19 residues. CDR3 residues: CASSYSILAGGPSQETQYF. CDR3 DNA: TGTGCCAGCAGTTACTCGATACTAGCGGGAGGGCCCTCCCAAGAGACCCAGTACTTC.

This clonotype occurred a few times. One end of the junction is discordant with germline, which a read error may explain. The chain uses TRBV10-3 and TRBJ2-2; D is possibly TRBD2 (7 bases). The CDR3 is 16 amino acids. Germline values: CDR1 ENHRY, CDR2 SYGVKD. This CDR3 reads CASSRGRRGGTGELFF. The CDR3 DNA sequence: TGTGCCAGCAGTCGCGGGCGAAGGGGGGGCACCGGGGAGCTGTTTTTT.

In its sample, this clonotype was seen many times. The rearrangement links TRBV5-1 to TRBJ2-7, with 8 bases that match TRBD1. The CDR3 loop spans 14 amino acids. Germline V CDR1 and CDR2: SGHRS, YFSETQ. V lost 5 bases to trimming and J lost 3 bases; unmatched junction nucleotides: 7. The CDR3 protein is CASREIGQGYEQYF. CDR3 bases: TGCGCCAGCAGAGAAATAGGACAGGGCTACGAGCAGTACTTC.

This clonotype has a handful of counts. V is TRBV30 and J is TRBJ1-5, with D hard to call. This CDR3 comprises 16 residues. V shed 0 bases and J shed 7 bases, with 19 bases lying between them. The germline CDR1 and CDR2 sequences are GTSNPN and SVGIG (reference sequence). CDR3 residues: CAWSVIGNQNIQPQHF. Written as DNA, the CDR3 is TGTGCCTGGAGTGTTATCGGGAATCAAAACATCCAGCCCCAGCATTTT.